The clone carrying this T cell receptor beta chain was picked up many times. TCRdb analysed the RT-PCR reads with MiXCR anew, one entry per CDR3 protein. Among 800,000 to 1,000,000 distinct CDR3 sequences listed, 18% were seen once. These data belong to a study of patients and donors after allogeneic stem cell transplantation. Looked up from germline, CDR1 is SGHRS and CDR2 is YFSETQ. V lost 0 bases and J 1 base, leaving 6 bases between the germline ends. The CDR3 covers 14 residues. This TCR was recovered from a human donor who was either an allogeneic HSCT recipient or a stem cell or donor lymphocyte infusion donor (not recorded which). It is not recorded whose cells these are; they may come from a transplant donor. Sequencing was carried out using blood, either unsorted or a sorted T cell fraction (not recorded which). The chain recombines TRBV5-1 with TRBJ2-3; D is possibly TRBD1 (6 bases). The CDR3 DNA reads as TGCGCCAGCAGCTTGGGGACAGGCACAGATACGCAGTATTTT. It is translated as CASSLGTGTDTQYF.